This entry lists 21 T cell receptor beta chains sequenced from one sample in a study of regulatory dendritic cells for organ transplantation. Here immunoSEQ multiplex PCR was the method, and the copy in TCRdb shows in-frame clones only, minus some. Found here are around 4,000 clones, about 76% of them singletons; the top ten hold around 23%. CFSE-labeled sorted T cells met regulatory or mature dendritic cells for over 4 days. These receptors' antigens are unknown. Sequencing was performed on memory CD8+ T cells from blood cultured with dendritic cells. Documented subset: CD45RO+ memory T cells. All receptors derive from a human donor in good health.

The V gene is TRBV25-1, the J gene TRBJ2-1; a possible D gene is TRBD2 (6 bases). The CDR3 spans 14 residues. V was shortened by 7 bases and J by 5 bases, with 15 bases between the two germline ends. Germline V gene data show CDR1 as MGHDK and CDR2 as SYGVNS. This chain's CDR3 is CASTEGPLDNEQFF. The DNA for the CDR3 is TGTGCCAGCACGGAGGGACCCTTGGACAATGAGCAGTTCTTC.

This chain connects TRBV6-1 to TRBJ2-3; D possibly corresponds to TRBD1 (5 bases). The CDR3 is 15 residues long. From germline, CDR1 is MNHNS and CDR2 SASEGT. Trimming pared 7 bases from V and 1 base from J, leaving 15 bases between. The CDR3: CASIHSWGGTDTQYF. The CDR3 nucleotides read TGTGCCAGCATCCACTCATGGGGCGGCACAGATACGCAGTATTTT.

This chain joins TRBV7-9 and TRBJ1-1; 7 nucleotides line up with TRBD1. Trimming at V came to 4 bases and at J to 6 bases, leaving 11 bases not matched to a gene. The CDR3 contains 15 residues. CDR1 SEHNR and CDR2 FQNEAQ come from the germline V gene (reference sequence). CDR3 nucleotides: TGTGCCAGCAGCTCAACGGGACAGAGTATTCCTGAAGCTTTCTTT. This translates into CASSSTGQSIPEAFF.

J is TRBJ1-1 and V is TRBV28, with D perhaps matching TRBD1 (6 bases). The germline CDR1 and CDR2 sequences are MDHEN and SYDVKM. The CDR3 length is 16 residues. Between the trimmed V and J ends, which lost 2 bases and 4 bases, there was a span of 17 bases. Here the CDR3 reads CASSLNFGTRATEAFF. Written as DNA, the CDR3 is TGTGCCAGCAGTTTAAATTTTGGGACAAGGGCCACTGAAGCTTTCTTT.

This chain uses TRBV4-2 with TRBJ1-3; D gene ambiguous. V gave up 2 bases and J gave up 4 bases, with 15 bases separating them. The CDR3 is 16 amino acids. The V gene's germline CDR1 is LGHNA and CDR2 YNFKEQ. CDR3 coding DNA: TGTGCCAGCAGCCAATCAACGGCGGGTGAGGGAAACACCATATATTTT. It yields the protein CASSQSTAGEGNTIYF.

The CDR3 loop is CASSQDKQALLYGYTF. In DNA, the CDR3 is TGCGCCAGCAGCCAAGATAAACAGGCTTTACTTTATGGCTACACCTTC. V gene TRBV4-3 combines with J gene TRBJ1-2; weak D call: TRBD1 (5 bases). Germline V gene data show CDR1 as LGHNA and CDR2 as YSLEER. V shed 0 bases and J shed 5 bases, with 16 bases lying between them. The CDR3 loop spans 16 amino acids.

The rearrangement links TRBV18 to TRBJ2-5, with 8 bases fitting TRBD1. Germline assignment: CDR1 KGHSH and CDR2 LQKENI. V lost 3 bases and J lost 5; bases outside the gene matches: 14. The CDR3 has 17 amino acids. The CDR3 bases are TGTGCCAGCTCACCTTCATCAGGGGGCGCTAAGGGGGAGACCCAGTACTTC. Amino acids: CASSPSSGGAKGETQYF. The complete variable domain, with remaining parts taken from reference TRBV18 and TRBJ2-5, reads NAGVMQNPRHLVRRRGQEARLRCSPMKGHSHVYWYRQLPEEGLKFMVYLQKENIIDESGMPKERFSAEFPKEGPSILRIQQVVRGDSAAYFCASSPSSGGAKGETQYFGPGTRLLVL.

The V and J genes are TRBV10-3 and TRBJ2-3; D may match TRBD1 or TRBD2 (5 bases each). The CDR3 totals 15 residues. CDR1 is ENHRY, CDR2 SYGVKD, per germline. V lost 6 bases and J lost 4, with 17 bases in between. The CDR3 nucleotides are TGTGCCATCAGCGAGGGGAACCGCCGACCAGATACGCAGTATTTT. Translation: CAISEGNRRPDTQYF.

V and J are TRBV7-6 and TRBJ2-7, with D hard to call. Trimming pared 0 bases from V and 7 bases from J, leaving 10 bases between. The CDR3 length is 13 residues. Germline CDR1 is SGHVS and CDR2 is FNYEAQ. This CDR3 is CASSLAEVREQYF. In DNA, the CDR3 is TGTGCCAGCAGCTTAGCTGAAGTCCGGGAGCAGTACTTC.

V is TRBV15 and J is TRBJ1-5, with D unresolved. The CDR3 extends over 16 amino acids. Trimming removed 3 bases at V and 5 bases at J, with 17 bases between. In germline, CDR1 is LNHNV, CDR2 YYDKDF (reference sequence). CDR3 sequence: CATSRSRRADDQPQHF. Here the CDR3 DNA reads TGTGCCACCAGCAGGAGCAGGCGTGCTGATGATCAGCCCCAGCATTTT.

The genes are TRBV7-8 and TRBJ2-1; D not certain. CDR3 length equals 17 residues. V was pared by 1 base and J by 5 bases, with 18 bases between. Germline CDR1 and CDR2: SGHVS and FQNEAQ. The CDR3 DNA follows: TGTGCCAGCAGCTTAGTCTTCACACCCCCCCTGAACAATGAGCAGTTCTTC. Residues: CASSLVFTPPLNNEQFF.

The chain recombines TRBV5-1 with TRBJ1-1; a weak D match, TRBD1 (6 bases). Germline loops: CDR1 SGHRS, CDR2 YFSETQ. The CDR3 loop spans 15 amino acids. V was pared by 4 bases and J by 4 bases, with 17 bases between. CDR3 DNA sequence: TGCGCCAGCAGCGGGGGCTCGGGAGGGAGCACTGAAGCTTTCTTT. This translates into CASSGGSGGSTEAFF.

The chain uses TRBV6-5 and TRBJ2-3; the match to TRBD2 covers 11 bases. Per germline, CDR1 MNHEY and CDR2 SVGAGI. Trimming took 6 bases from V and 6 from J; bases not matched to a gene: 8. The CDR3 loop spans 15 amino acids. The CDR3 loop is CASSRSGGDSDTQYF. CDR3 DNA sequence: TGTGCCAGCAGCCGTAGCGGGGGGGACAGCGATACGCAGTATTTT.

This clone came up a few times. The CDR3 sequence: CASQGLGSGNTIYF. CDR3 DNA sequence: TGTGCCAGCCAAGGGCTCGGCTCTGGAAACACCATATATTTT. The J gene is TRBJ1-3, the V gene TRBV7-9; the D is unclear. The V gene lost 8 bases and the J gene lost 0 bases, with 11 bases spanning the gap. Germline V gives CDR1 SEHNR, CDR2 FQNEAQ (reference sequence). The CDR3 loop spans 14 amino acids.

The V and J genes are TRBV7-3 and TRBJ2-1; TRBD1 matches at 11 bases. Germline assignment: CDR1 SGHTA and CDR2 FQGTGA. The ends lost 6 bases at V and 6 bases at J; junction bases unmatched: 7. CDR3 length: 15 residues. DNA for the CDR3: TGTGCCAGCAGTTCCGGGACAGGGGGAGGCAATGAGCAGTTCTTC. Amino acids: CASSSGTGGGNEQFF.

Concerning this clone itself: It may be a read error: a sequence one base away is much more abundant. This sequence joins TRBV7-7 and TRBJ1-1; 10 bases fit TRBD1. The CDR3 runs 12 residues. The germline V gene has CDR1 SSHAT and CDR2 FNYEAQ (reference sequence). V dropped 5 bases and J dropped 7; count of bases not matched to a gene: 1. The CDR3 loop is CASSGTGVEAFF. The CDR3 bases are TGTGCCAGCAGCGGGACAGGGGTTGAAGCTTTCTTT.

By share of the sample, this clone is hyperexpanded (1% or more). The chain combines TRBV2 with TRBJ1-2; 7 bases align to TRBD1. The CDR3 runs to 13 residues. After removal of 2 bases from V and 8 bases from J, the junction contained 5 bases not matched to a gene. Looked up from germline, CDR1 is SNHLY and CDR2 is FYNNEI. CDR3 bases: TGTGCCAGCAGTGAAAAGGGGGCGGAAGGCTACACCTTC. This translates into CASSEKGAEGYTF.

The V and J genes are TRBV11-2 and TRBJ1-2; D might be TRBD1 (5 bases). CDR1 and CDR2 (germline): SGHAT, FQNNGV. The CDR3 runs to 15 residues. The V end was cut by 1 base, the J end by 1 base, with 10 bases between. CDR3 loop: CASSLGGQGNYGYTF. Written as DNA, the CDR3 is TGTGCCAGCAGCTTAGGGGGTCAGGGTAACTATGGCTACACCTTC.

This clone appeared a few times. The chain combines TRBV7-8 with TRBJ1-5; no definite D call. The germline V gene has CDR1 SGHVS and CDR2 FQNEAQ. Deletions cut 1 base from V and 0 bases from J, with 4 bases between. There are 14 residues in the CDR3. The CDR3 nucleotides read TGTGCCAGCAGCTTAGTATATAGCAATCAGCCCCAGCATTTT. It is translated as CASSLVYSNQPQHF. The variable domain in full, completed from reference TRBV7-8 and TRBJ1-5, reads GAGVSQSPRYKVAKRGQDVALRCDPISGHVSLFWYQQALGQGPEFLTYFQNEAQLDKSGLPSDRFFAERPEGSVSTLKIQRTQQEDSAVYLCASSLVYSNQPQHFGDGTRLSIL.

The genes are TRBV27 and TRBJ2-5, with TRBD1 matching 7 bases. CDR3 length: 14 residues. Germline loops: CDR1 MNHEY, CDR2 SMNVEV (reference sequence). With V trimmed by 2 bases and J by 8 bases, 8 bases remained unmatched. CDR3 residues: CASSLTQNRGTQYF. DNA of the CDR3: TGTGCCAGCAGTTTAACCCAGAACAGGGGAACCCAGTACTTC.

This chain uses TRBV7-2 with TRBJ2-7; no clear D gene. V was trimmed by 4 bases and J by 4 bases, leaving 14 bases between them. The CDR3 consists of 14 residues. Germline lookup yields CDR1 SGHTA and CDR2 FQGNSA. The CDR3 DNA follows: TGTGCCAGCAGCTCCTACTTGGGTGGATACGAGCAGTACTTC. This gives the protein CASSSYLGGYEQYF.